The T cell receptor beta chain described here comes from a study of cytomegalovirus exposure and HLA in healthy donors. 13 Jbeta primers and 60 Vbeta primers were used for the PCR. Sequenced by immunoSEQ multiplex PCR; TCRdb stores in-frame clones only, minus some. The sample includes around 99,000 clones, roughly 63% of them seen just once. CDR1 is MGHRA and CDR2 is YSYEKL in the germline V gene. Germline trimming cut 1 base from V and 7 bases from J; bases unmatched to any gene: 6. This CDR3 comprises 16 residues. The TCR originated in a woman aged 65 to 85 in good health and CMV-seropositive. This rearrangement joins TRBV4-1 to TRBJ2-1; 11 bases fit TRBD1. The material sequenced was PBMCs. The CDR3 DNA reads as TGCGCCAGCAGCCAAGCCGGGACAGGGGGTAGAAATGAGCAGTTCTTC. Translation gives CASSQAGTGGRNEQFF.